A selection of T cell receptor beta chains follows, all from one sample in a study of graft-versus-host responses after intestinal transplantation. Profiling relied on immunoSEQ multiplex PCR, and the TCRdb table lists in-frame clones only, not all of them. The sample includes 15,000 to 20,000 clones, over 70% of them seen just once. Sequenced material: PBMCs, taken roughly 110 days after intestinal transplant. Receptors were obtained from a human patient who received an intestinal transplant, so some T cells may come from the graft donor. Both conserved end residues are part of each CDR3. A D gene is named only where the DNA matches it firmly. Where a row states a size, it is once, few, many or the class of an expanded clone; other rows omit it.

cdr3_length,j_call,d_call,clone_size,v_call,cdr3_aa,cdr3_nt
13,TRBJ2-1,NA,NA,TRBV27,CASSLSKGHEQFF,TGTGCCAGCAGTTTAAGTAAGGGCCATGAGCAGTTCTTC
14,TRBJ2-1,NA,NA,TRBV6-9,CASSYMGVHNEQFF,TGTGCCAGCAGTTACATGGGCGTACACAATGAGCAGTTCTTC
13,TRBJ2-5,NA,NA,TRBV5-1,CASSPGQPIIQYF,TGCGCCAGCAGCCCTGGACAGCCCATAATCCAGTACTTC
13,TRBJ1-2,TRBD1,NA,TRBV28,CASNPGGNYGYTF,TGTGCCAGCAACCCAGGGGGGAACTATGGCTACACCTTC
17,TRBJ2-3,TRBD1,NA,TRBV28,CASSQFRDRELTDTQYF,TGTGCCAGCAGCCAATTCCGGGACAGGGAACTCACAGATACGCAGTATTTT
15,TRBJ2-7,TRBD2,NA,TRBV28,CASSSQRESSYEQYF,TGTGCCAGCAGTTCCCAGCGGGAGTCTTCCTACGAGCAGTACTTC
18,TRBJ1-5,TRBD1,NA,TRBV4-2,CASSQIQGGSPSNQPQHF,TGTGCCAGCAGCCAGATTCAAGGGGGCAGCCCGAGCAATCAGCCCCAGCATTTT
12,TRBJ1-1,NA,once,TRBV15,CATSSIGPEAFF,TGTGCCACCAGCAGCATTGGGCCTGAAGCTTTCTTT
14,TRBJ1-2,NA,NA,TRBV19,CASSISGGNYGYTF,TGTGCCAGTAGTATATCTGGGGGCAACTATGGCTACACCTTC
14,TRBJ1-1,NA,NA,TRBV21-1,CASSSPGGNTEAFF,TGTGCCAGCAGCAGCCCCGGGGGGAACACTGAAGCTTTCTTT
13,TRBJ2-7,TRBD1,NA,TRBV6-1,CASRDRGVYEQYF,TGTGCCAGCAGGGACAGGGGTGTTTACGAGCAGTACTTC
18,TRBJ2-1,TRBD2,NA,TRBV27,CASSPRTSGRFSHNEQFF,TGTGCCAGCAGTCCTAGGACTAGCGGGAGGTTTTCCCACAATGAGCAGTTCTTC
13,TRBJ1-1,NA,NA,TRBV10-3,CAIWELGRAEAFF,TGTGCCATCTGGGAACTGGGACGGGCTGAAGCTTTCTTT
15,TRBJ2-1,NA,NA,TRBV30,CAWSPMRGSNNEQFF,TGTGCCTGGAGTCCCATGAGGGGATCCAACAATGAGCAGTTCTTC
18,TRBJ2-4,TRBD2,NA,TRBV7-2,CASTPGGPSHPYKNIQYF,TGTGCCAGCACCCCGGGAGGACCTAGTCATCCCTACAAAAACATTCAGTACTTC
14,TRBJ2-5,NA,once,TRBV9,CASSGGQIQETQYF,TGTGCCAGCAGCGGAGGACAGATACAAGAGACCCAGTACTTC
14,TRBJ2-7,TRBD2,once,TRBV29-1,CSVEDYGRGYEQYF,TGCAGCGTTGAAGACTACGGGAGGGGGTACGAGCAGTACTTC
17,TRBJ1-5,NA,NA,TRBV7-9,CASSLGLGPSSNQPQHF,TGTGCCAGCAGCCTAGGTTTGGGGCCTTCTAGCAATCAGCCCCAGCATTTT
18,TRBJ2-1,TRBD2,NA,TRBV28,CASSLWVRVQREGNEQFF,TGTGCCAGCAGTTTATGGGTCCGGGTCCAGCGGGAGGGCAATGAGCAGTTCTTC
15,TRBJ1-2,NA,NA,TRBV19,CASSIVGRVGHGYTF,TGTGCCAGTAGTATTGTTGGCAGGGTGGGACATGGCTACACCTTC
17,TRBJ2-2,TRBD2,once,TRBV7-3,CASSLGPGLGNTGELFF,TGTGCCAGCAGCTTGGGTCCGGGACTAGGGAACACCGGGGAGCTGTTTTTT
13,TRBJ2-7,NA,NA,TRBV6-1,CASSLQSTYEQYF,TGTGCCAGCAGTTTGCAGAGTACCTACGAGCAGTACTTC
15,TRBJ2-5,NA,few,TRBV15,CATSRDPQQGETQYF,TGTGCCACCAGCAGAGATCCCCAGCAAGGGGAGACCCAGTACTTC
12,TRBJ2-2,NA,NA,TRBV6-1,CASSGYTGELFF,TGTGCCAGCAGTGGATACACCGGGGAGCTGTTTTTT